This section outlines one T cell receptor (beta chain) sequence together with its context. Its antigen is currently unknown. It was RNA transcripts that yielded the amplified TCR beta CDR3 regions. TCR CDR3 underwent first-round RT-PCR with the HTBI primer set. TCRdb processed the multiplex PCR reads anew with MiXCR; each CDR3 protein has one entry. The sample carries 300,000 to 450,000 distinct CDR3 sequences, about 13% recorded once. This specimen belongs to a study of T cells in Graves' hyperthyroidism and ophthalmopathy. Findings of the study overall: Blood also held most thyroid clonotypes expanded beyond 0.001.

The CDR3 spans 15 residues. The germline gives CDR1 SGHDN, CDR2 FVKESK. V gave up 1 base and J gave up 1 base, with 10 bases separating them. The clonotype was recovered from a woman aged 18-30 years with Graves' hyperthyroidism. The chain couples TRBV14 to TRBJ1-1, with D perhaps TRBD1 (5 bases). The sequenced sample was blood. The CDR3 loop is CASSQAAGWNTEAFF. The CDR3 region has the DNA TGTGCCAGCAGCCAAGCGGCAGGGTGGAACACTGAAGCTTTCTTT.